The following is a T cell receptor beta chain sequence with its context. Losses at the gene ends were 4 bases for V and 3 bases for J; bases not matched to a gene: 3. Germline V gene sequence: CDR1 SGHRS, CDR2 YFSETQ. CDR3 length equals 13 residues. The entry originates in a study of blood T cell repertoires in COVID-19. Study at large: Whether acute or convalescent, the COVID-19 samples came from the United States, Italy and Spain. PBMCs, B-cell-depleted T cells, or T cells provided the cDNA or gDNA that made up the material.

Study processing details: Counts of nucleated cells, estimated from reference gene primer amplification, were obtained. Some clones are missing from TCRdb's copy, which holds only in-frame ones; the method was immunoSEQ multiplex PCR. D and trimming were read from the DNA, whereas the V and J calls and clone size are those reported in that table. The sample records more than 85,000 clones, nearly 85% being singletons. The receptor comes from a woman between 45 and 60 years old with acute or convalescent COVID-19. The material sequenced was peripheral blood. The chain is built from TRBV5-1 and TRBJ1-1, with 7 bases aligning to TRBD1. Here the CDR3 DNA reads TGCGCCAGCAGCCGAACAGGGGACACTGAAGCTTTCTTT. Translated: CASSRTGDTEAFF.